This T cell receptor (beta chain) came from a study of shared T cell receptors in the human thymus. Generated by immunoSEQ multiplex PCR, the TCRdb table keeps only in-frame clones and is missing some. This sample has hundreds of thousands of clones; approximately 95% occur once, and the top ten carry approximately 0.02%. V was trimmed by 0 bases and J by 2 bases, leaving 11 bases between them. Germline V gene sequence: CDR1 LNHNV, CDR2 YYDKDF (reference sequence). The CDR3 loop spans 16 amino acids. This clone was counted once. The source is a human donor. The J gene is TRBJ1-5, the V gene TRBV15; TRBD1 might be the D (5 bases). Sequences were obtained from thymocytes. The CDR3 loop reads CATSRERRQRNQPQHF. CDR3 nucleotide sequence: TGTGCCACCAGCAGAGAACGACGACAGCGCAATCAGCCCCAGCATTTT.